The clone carrying this T cell receptor (beta chain) was seen a few times. Germline V gives CDR1 SGHVS, CDR2 FNYEAQ. This CDR3 region has 17 residues. V lost 4 bases and J 2 bases, leaving 17 bases between the germline ends. The sample originates from a study of early T cells in non-severe SARS-CoV-2 infection. Unique molecular identifiers (one per individual cDNA molecule) were attached. TCRdb itself ran the 5' RACE reads through MiXCR, one entry per CDR3 protein. This sample carries tens of thousands of distinct CDR3 sequences, about 5% of them seen once, and the ten largest clones take around 4%. This chain uses TRBV7-6 with TRBJ2-2; D might be TRBD1 (6 bases). Sample: whole blood. The source of this sequence is an adult who was a healthcare worker with PCR-confirmed SARS-CoV-2 infection or an uninfected control (not recorded which). The CDR3 loop is CASSSSQGPDNTGELFF. In DNA, the CDR3 is TGTGCCAGCAGCTCAAGTCAGGGGCCCGATAACACCGGGGAGCTGTTTTTT.